This T cell receptor (beta chain) appears in the sequencing data of a study of shared clonotypes between healthy human individuals. HIV-negative, healthy adults without recent acute infections or vaccinations were the donors. The data were produced by immunoSEQ multiplex PCR, yet TCRdb's version contains in-frame clones alone and is incomplete. The repertoire holds about 1 million clones, with around 76% as singletons. V lost 8 bases and J lost 3, with 16 bases in between. Germline V CDR1 and CDR2: SNHLY, FYNNEI. The CDR3 length is 15 residues. The V call is TRBV2, the J call TRBJ2-2; no reliable D call. Sample: memory CD4+ T cells sorted from blood. Indicated subset: CD45RA-negative fraction. This receptor was identified in a man between 18 and 35 years old in good health. The DNA of the CDR3 is TGTGCCAGCGCAGAAAGAGACGGAGACACCGGGGAGCTGTTTTTT. Amino acids: CASAERDGDTGELFF.